This T cell receptor (beta chain) was found in a study of T-cell reconstitution after alpha-beta-depleted transplantation in children. This clonotype was found many times. Antigen specificity is unknown. Preparation of the TCRbeta library involved a method that used unique molecular identifiers. TCRdb fed the PCR reads into MiXCR, producing one record per CDR3 protein. Here the sample spans 200,000 to 250,000 distinct CDR3 sequences, approximately 10% being singletons. Study outcomes and limitations: From surviving recipient T cells and thymic progenitors came the high day-60 TCRbeta diversity observed in some patients. Several hundred expanded graft clones reportedly supplied alpha-beta T cells about two months after transplant. A year had passed since transplant, and T-cell counts and diversity by then came mostly from newly produced T cells.

Germline values: CDR1 SGHRS, CDR2 YFSETQ. Trimming removed 3 bases at V and 6 bases at J, with 11 bases between. The CDR3 is made up of 13 amino acids. The chain uses TRBV5-1 and TRBJ2-3; D not resolved. Specimen: PBMCs, collected before TCRalphabeta/CD19-depleted stem cell transplant. This receptor was obtained from a child under two years old with acute myeloid leukemia, due to receive a stem cell transplant. CDR3 in amino acids: CASSSEPGDTQYF. CDR3 DNA: TGCGCCAGCAGCTCCGAACCTGGGGATACGCAGTATTTT.